Shown below are 29 T cell receptor beta chains from a single sample sequenced in a study of shared clonotypes between healthy human individuals. Only CD45RO-negative cells positively selected for CCR7 counted as naive CD8 cells, so terminally differentiated effector memory CD45RA+ cells were excluded. TCRdb's table, derived via immunoSEQ multiplex PCR, lists solely in-frame clones and lacks some. This table holds about 2 million clones, about 95% found once. Source material: naive CD8+ T cells sorted from blood. The source of these receptors is a man between 18 and 29 years old in good health.

This sequence joins TRBV27 and TRBJ2-7, with TRBD1 matching 9 bases. Germline V gives CDR1 MNHEY, CDR2 SMNVEV (reference sequence). Losses at the gene ends were 6 bases for V and 2 bases for J; bases not matched to a gene: 8. The CDR3 is 15 amino acids. CDR3 amino acids: CASSYTGTGTYEQYF. The CDR3 coding sequence is TGTGCCAGCAGCTACACCGGGACAGGGACCTACGAGCAGTACTTC.

J is TRBJ2-7 and V is TRBV30; 10 bases are shared with TRBD2. The CDR3 is 14 amino acids. J gave up 6 bases and V 0 bases, and 5 bases lay outside the gene matches. Per the germline V gene, CDR1 is GTSNPN and CDR2 is SVGIG (reference sequence). DNA for the CDR3: TGTGCCTGGAGTGTAGCGGGAGGGCCCTCCGAGCAGTACTTC. Its translation: CAWSVAGGPSEQYF.

The V call is TRBV10-1, the J call TRBJ1-1; D gene unclear. V lost 4 bases to trimming and J lost 6 bases, with 15 bases between them. Looked up from germline, CDR1 is WNHNN and CDR2 is SYGVQD (reference sequence). This CDR3 comprises 14 residues. In DNA form, the CDR3 reads TGCGCCAGCAGTGGAACCGGGGTCTTCGCTGAAGCTTTCTTT. This codes for CASSGTGVFAEAFF.

V gene TRBV6-5 combines with J gene TRBJ1-1; weak D call: TRBD1 (6 bases). CDR3 length equals 14 residues. With 10 bases removed from V and 4 bases from J, the gap between germline ends came to 19 bases. Germline values: CDR1 MNHEY, CDR2 SVGAGI. In DNA, the CDR3 is TGTGCCACGCCTGCAGGGGTCGGGGTCACTGAAGCTTTCTTT. This encodes CATPAGVGVTEAFF.

The chain has TRBV30 and TRBJ2-1, with 7 positions matching TRBD2. The CDR3 consists of 16 residues. V lost 5 bases to trimming and J lost 3 bases; unmatched junction nucleotides: 13. Per germline, CDR1 GTSNPN and CDR2 SVGIG (reference sequence). The CDR3 protein is CAWQFPGTTIYNEQFF. The CDR3 DNA follows: TGTGCCTGGCAGTTCCCGGGGACTACCATCTACAATGAGCAGTTCTTC.

The genes are TRBV11-3 and TRBJ2-7; D gene ambiguous. The V gene's germline CDR1 is SGHNT and CDR2 YENEEA. The V end lost 0 bases, the J end lost 2 bases, and 8 bases lay between the germline ends. The CDR3 extends over 14 amino acids. The CDR3 is CASSLDSETYEQYF. CDR3 nucleotide sequence: TGTGCCAGCAGCTTAGATTCGGAGACCTACGAGCAGTACTTC.

The CDR3 bases are TGCGCCAGCAGCCAAGTAGACGGGGAAAAACTGTTTTTT. Protein: CASSQVDGEKLFF. The chain is built from TRBV4-3 and TRBJ1-4; D unclear. V lost 1 base and J 8 bases, leaving 8 bases between the germline ends. The CDR3 is 13 residues long. Germline V gives CDR1 LGHNA, CDR2 YSLEER.

About this clone: Additional DNA sequences in this sample encode the identical CDR3. This rearrangement joins TRBV11-2 to TRBJ2-7; D not resolved. Per the germline V gene, CDR1 is SGHAT and CDR2 is FQNNGV. This CDR3 spans 14 amino acids. The V and J ends lost 1 base and 0 bases respectively, with 7 bases between them. CDR3: CASSLGASSYEQYF. Here the CDR3 DNA reads TGTGCCAGCAGCTTAGGGGCGAGCTCCTACGAGCAGTACTTC.

A note on this clone: At the DNA level, this CDR3 is encoded by other sequences in the same sample as well. The chain combines TRBV5-4 with TRBJ1-1; the match to TRBD1 covers 7 bases. J gave up 3 bases and V 2 bases, and 4 bases lay outside the gene matches. The CDR3 runs 14 residues. CDR1 is SGHNT, CDR2 YYREEE, per germline (reference sequence). The DNA of the CDR3 is TGTGCCAGCAGCTTTCAGGGGGGGGACACTGAAGCTTTCTTT. This gives the protein CASSFQGGDTEAFF.

This CDR3 reads CASSLERGAQYF. In DNA, the CDR3 is TGTGCCAGCAGTTTAGAGCGGGGAGCGCAGTATTTT. V usage is TRBV27 and J usage is TRBJ2-3; TRBD2 agrees at 7 bases. The CDR3 totals 12 residues. With V trimmed by 2 bases and J by 10 bases, 3 bases remained unmatched. Germline-derived CDR1 and CDR2 are MNHEY and SMNVEV (reference sequence).

This clone was detected only once. The chain recombines TRBV5-1 with TRBJ2-1, with D possibly being TRBD1 or TRBD2 (5 bases each). Per the germline V gene, CDR1 is SGHRS and CDR2 is YFSETQ. This CDR3 contains 15 residues. The V end was cut by 1 base, the J end by 8 bases, with 16 bases between. The CDR3 coding sequence is TGCGCCAGCAGCTTGCTTCCTGGTCAGGGAGATGAGCAGTTCTTC. It yields the protein CASSLLPGQGDEQFF.

The chain is built from TRBV7-9 and TRBJ2-1; D call uncertain. V gave up 5 bases and J gave up 5 bases, with 13 bases separating them. CDR1 SEHNR and CDR2 FQNEAQ come from the germline V gene (reference sequence). The CDR3 contains 14 residues. CDR3 sequence: CASSENPRDNEQFF. CDR3 sequence (DNA): TGTGCCAGCAGCGAGAATCCTCGTGACAATGAGCAGTTCTTC.

The rearrangement joins TRBV4-3 to TRBJ2-3, with TRBD2 identical over 7 bases. The CDR3 extends over 14 amino acids. CDR1 is LGHNA and CDR2 is YSLEER in the germline V gene. J gave up 5 bases and V 11 bases, and 13 bases lay outside the gene matches. Here the CDR3 reads CASARGSGGDTQYF. The CDR3 DNA reads as TGCGCCTCGGCTCGCGGGAGTGGTGGAGATACGCAGTATTTT.

The rearrangement uses TRBV5-4 and TRBJ2-5; D may be TRBD2 (5 bases). V dropped 4 bases and J dropped 2 bases, with 12 bases sitting between them. The CDR3 is 14 amino acids. CDR1 is SGHNT, CDR2 YYREEE, per germline (reference sequence). As DNA, the CDR3 is TGTGCCAGCAGCGGCCCCGGGGAACAAGAGACCCAGTACTTC. This sequence encodes CASSGPGEQETQYF.

About this clone itself: Other DNA sequences within the sample encode an identical CDR3. The chain joins TRBV27 to TRBJ2-7; D is possibly TRBD2 (5 bases). Trimming left V 3 bases short and J 7 bases short, with 13 bases between. CDR3 length equals 13 residues. CDR1 MNHEY and CDR2 SMNVEV come from the germline V gene (reference sequence). The CDR3 coding sequence is TGTGCCAGCAGTTTGGGTCGGACTGGGGAGCAGTACTTC. Translated, it gives CASSLGRTGEQYF.

V and J are TRBV5-6 and TRBJ2-7; D perhaps matches TRBD1 (5 bases). Germline lookup yields CDR1 SGHDT and CDR2 YYEEEE. V was pared by 0 bases and J by 1 base, with 8 bases between. The CDR3 runs to 14 residues. CDR3 in DNA: TGTGCCAGCAGCTTGGAAGGGGCGTCCTACGAGCAGTACTTC. Encoded protein: CASSLEGASYEQYF. The whole variable domain, remainder taken from reference TRBV5-6 and TRBJ2-7, is DAGVTQSPTHLIKTRGQQVTLRCSPKSGHDTVSWYQQALGQGPQFIFQYYEEEERQRGNFPDRFSGHQFPNYSSELNVNALLLGDSALYLCASSLEGASYEQYFGPGTRLTVT.

The chain couples TRBV11-2 to TRBJ2-7, with D maybe TRBD2 (5 bases). The CDR3 runs to 13 residues. Germline V CDR1 and CDR2: SGHAT, FQNNGV. V was pared by 5 bases and J by 7 bases, with 15 bases between. The CDR3 spells CASSPPGRGEQYF. The CDR3 nucleotides read TGTGCCAGCAGCCCTCCGGGGAGAGGGGAGCAGTACTTC.

About this clone: This sample includes further DNA sequences coding for the same CDR3. The chain uses TRBV9 and TRBJ2-1; D unclear. The germline V gene encodes CDR1 SGDLS and CDR2 YYNGEE. V was clipped by 0 bases and J by 4 bases, with 11 bases between them. The CDR3 is made up of 15 amino acids. The CDR3, as DNA: TGTGCCAGCAGCGTAGCCGGAGTAGGGTACAATGAGCAGTTCTTC. Encoded protein: CASSVAGVGYNEQFF.

The chain combines TRBV14 with TRBJ2-7; TRBD2 agrees at 13 bases. The germline CDR1 and CDR2 sequences are SGHDN and FVKESK. V shed 2 bases and J 6 bases; nucleotides not matched to a gene: 4. The CDR3 runs to 15 residues. For the CDR3, the DNA is TGTGCCAGCAGCCAATGGACTAGCGGGAGAGGCGAGCAGTACTTC. It codes for CASSQWTSGRGEQYF.

The J gene is TRBJ2-7, the V gene TRBV5-6; the match to TRBD1 covers 9 bases. The CDR3 has 15 residues. Germline CDR1 SGHDT, CDR2 YYEEEE. V trimming: 2 bases; J trimming: 2 bases; junction bases outside the gene matches: 5. The CDR3 DNA reads TGTGCCAGCAGCTTAACAGGGGGCCCAACCTACGAGCAGTACTTC. This translates into CASSLTGGPTYEQYF.

V gene TRBV27 combines with J gene TRBJ2-2; TRBD2 is a possible D gene (8 bases). The CDR3 runs 18 residues. Trimming removed 8 bases at V and 1 base at J, with 23 bases between. The germline CDR1 and CDR2 sequences are MNHEY and SMNVEV (reference sequence). The CDR3 sequence is CASPSRTGGTRNTGELFF. The CDR3 region has the DNA TGTGCCAGCCCTTCTCGGACAGGTGGGACTAGGAACACCGGGGAGCTGTTTTTT.

This chain connects TRBV2 to TRBJ1-2; possibly TRBD1 for D (5 bases). The germline CDR1 and CDR2 sequences are SNHLY and FYNNEI. This CDR3 comprises 17 residues. Trimming removed 6 bases at V and 3 bases at J, with 23 bases between. For the CDR3, the DNA is TGTGCCAGCAGCCGACTGACAGTAAGAGGACCGCACTATGGCTACACCTTC. Amino acids: CASSRLTVRGPHYGYTF.

CDR3 nucleotide sequence: TGCGCCAGCAGCCAGAGGGCCAACGAGCAGTACTTC. Protein sequence: CASSQRANEQYF. The genes are TRBV4-1 and TRBJ2-7; D possibly corresponds to TRBD2 (5 bases). Trimming removed 3 bases at V and 5 bases at J, with 8 bases between. The CDR3 has 12 residues. Germline V gene lookup returns CDR1 MGHRA and CDR2 YSYEKL.

The chain links TRBV9 to TRBJ1-1, with D hard to call. Trimming pared 3 bases from V and 7 bases from J, leaving 7 bases between. The length of the CDR3 is 11 residues. Germline CDR1 reads SGDLS; CDR2 reads YYNGEE. CDR3 DNA sequence: TGTGCCAGCAGCGCTGGAGATGAAGCTTTCTTT. Its translation: CASSAGDEAFF.

The V call is TRBV7-9, the J call TRBJ2-4; TRBD1 matches 8 bases. The CDR3 loop spans 15 amino acids. V trimming: 5 bases; J trimming: 8 bases; junction bases outside the gene matches: 11. CDR1 SEHNR and CDR2 FQNEAQ come from the germline V gene (reference sequence). CDR3 bases: TGTGCCAGCAGCACAACAGGGGGTTCGGGTGACATTCAGTACTTC. This gives the protein CASSTTGGSGDIQYF.

This sequence joins TRBV7-9 and TRBJ2-3; tentatively, D is TRBD2 (7 bases). The CDR3 has 16 amino acids. The germline gives CDR1 SEHNR, CDR2 FQNEAQ (reference sequence). V gave up 3 bases and J gave up 1 base, with 14 bases separating them. In DNA form, the CDR3 reads TGTGCCAGCAGCTTCCCGTGGGGGGGCGGCACAGATACGCAGTATTTT. Encoded protein: CASSFPWGGGTDTQYF.

CDR3 region: CASSGRPTGNTIYF. CDR3 bases: TGTGCCAGTAGCGGCAGACCGACCGGAAACACCATATATTTT. The gene calls are TRBV19 and TRBJ1-3; D is undetermined. Trimming removed 6 bases at V and 4 bases at J, with 13 bases between. Per germline, CDR1 LNHDA and CDR2 SQIVND (reference sequence). The CDR3 runs to 14 residues.

With regard to this clone: Other DNA sequences in the sample encode the same CDR3. The chain combines TRBV27 with TRBJ2-7; the D is unclear. The CDR3 loop spans 10 amino acids. Trimming left V 7 bases short and J 1 base short, with 2 bases between. CDR1 and CDR2 (germline): MNHEY, SMNVEV (reference sequence). CDR3 residues: CASISYEQYF. CDR3 sequence (DNA): TGTGCCAGCATATCCTACGAGCAGTACTTC.

The chain links TRBV7-9 to TRBJ2-3; no clear D. V lost 4 bases and J 6 bases, leaving 8 bases between the germline ends. The CDR3 has 12 amino acids. The germline gives CDR1 SEHNR, CDR2 FQNEAQ (reference sequence). The CDR3 bases are TGTGCCAGCAGCTCGGTCCCTGATACGCAGTATTTT. Protein product: CASSSVPDTQYF.